A selection of T cell receptor beta chains follows, all from one sample in a study of OX40 agonist ivuxolimab in advanced cancers. Sequencing used immunoSEQ multiplex PCR; TCRdb keeps in-frame clones, though not all of them. This sample has roughly 32,000 clones, with roughly 86% found just once. Here the sequenced sample was CD4+ or CD8+ T cells sorted from blood, taken in a trial of the OX40 agonist ivuxolimab. The receptors originated from an adult with an advanced solid tumor such as melanoma, head and neck, liver or kidney cancer. CDR3s include the opening cysteine and the closing phenylalanine or tryptophan. D genes are given only for firm matches. Some rows mark clone size as missing; the rest say once, few, many or name a class of expanded clone.

j_gene: TRBJ1-5; abundance: NA; v_gene: TRBV7-9; d_gene: NA; CDR3aa: CASSLGGHQPQHF; CDR3nt: TGTGCCAGCAGTCTGGGGGGGCATCAGCCCCAGCATTTT
j_gene: TRBJ2-1; abundance: NA; v_gene: TRBV7-2; d_gene: TRBD1; CDR3aa: CASTKEGRDRDNEQFF; CDR3nt: TGTGCCAGCACCAAGGAAGGAAGGGACAGGGACAATGAGCAGTTCTTC
j_gene: TRBJ2-6; abundance: NA; v_gene: TRBV5-4; d_gene: NA; CDR3aa: CASGDKSGANVLTF; CDR3nt: TGTGCCAGCGGGGACAAGTCTGGGGCCAACGTCCTGACTTTC
j_gene: TRBJ1-2; abundance: NA; v_gene: TRBV2; d_gene: TRBD1; CDR3aa: CASSPGQGLYGYTF; CDR3nt: TGTGCCAGCAGCCCGGGACAGGGGCTATATGGCTACACCTTC
j_gene: TRBJ2-3; abundance: NA; v_gene: TRBV4-3; d_gene: TRBD1; CDR3aa: CASSQLGQLGADTQYF; CDR3nt: TGCGCCAGCAGCCAACTGGGACAGCTGGGGGCAGATACGCAGTATTTT
j_gene: TRBJ1-5; abundance: NA; v_gene: TRBV4-3; d_gene: NA; CDR3aa: CASSQDRLRNQPQHF; CDR3nt: TGCGCCAGCAGCCAAGATCGGCTCCGAAATCAGCCCCAGCATTTT
j_gene: TRBJ1-2; abundance: NA; v_gene: TRBV7-9; d_gene: NA; CDR3aa: CASSLGDLIVDGYTF; CDR3nt: TGTGCCAGCAGCTTGGGGGACCTTATAGTGGATGGCTACACCTTC
j_gene: TRBJ2-7; abundance: once; v_gene: TRBV2; d_gene: NA; CDR3aa: CASSEIGSPGNYERYF; CDR3nt: TGTGCCAGCAGTGAAATTGGTAGCCCGGGGAACTACGAGCGGTACTTC
j_gene: TRBJ1-1; abundance: NA; v_gene: TRBV29-1; d_gene: TRBD1; CDR3aa: CSVTHRDRYEAFF; CDR3nt: TGCAGCGTTACCCACCGGGACAGGTATGAAGCTTTCTTT
j_gene: TRBJ1-2; abundance: NA; v_gene: TRBV29-1; d_gene: NA; CDR3aa: CSVEPSSGEDYGYTF; CDR3nt: TGCAGCGTTGAACCCTCGTCAGGGGAGGACTATGGCTACACCTTC
j_gene: TRBJ2-7; abundance: NA; v_gene: TRBV6-5; d_gene: TRBD2; CDR3aa: CASSLAGLYEQYF; CDR3nt: TGTGCCAGCAGCCTAGCGGGTCTCTACGAGCAGTACTTC
j_gene: TRBJ2-5; abundance: NA; v_gene: TRBV7-2; d_gene: NA; CDR3aa: CASSSSKTQYF; CDR3nt: TGTGCCAGCAGCTCCTCCAAGACCCAGTACTTC
j_gene: TRBJ2-2; abundance: NA; v_gene: TRBV20-1; d_gene: NA; CDR3aa: CSGDDGGELFF; CDR3nt: TGCAGTGGGGACGACGGCGGGGAGCTGTTTTTT